This T cell receptor beta chain originates from a study of shared clonotypes between healthy human individuals. As to this clone: Other DNA sequences of this sample code for an identical CDR3.

Method: immunoSEQ multiplex PCR; TCRdb's copy keeps in-frame clones and lacks some. The data show under 2,500,000 clones, approximately 94% seen once. Trimming took off 6 bases at V and 4 bases at J, with 12 bases between the two ends. The CDR3 has 13 residues. CDR1 is MNHEY, CDR2 SVGAGI, per germline. This clonotype was sampled from a man between 18 and 35 years old in good health. The sequencing sample was made of naive CD4+ T cells sorted from blood. As to subset: CD45RA+ positively selected. This rearrangement joins TRBV6-5 to TRBJ1-1; D might be TRBD1 (6 bases). The CDR3 loop is CASSLRGGTEAFF. The CDR3 DNA is TGTGCCAGCAGCCTCCGAGGGGGCACTGAAGCTTTCTTT.